This T cell receptor beta chain was recovered during a study of blood T cell repertoires in COVID-19. Across the whole study: The study drew acute and convalescent COVID-19 samples from the United States, Italy and Spain. From T cells, B-cell-depleted T cells, or PBMCs came the material, which was cDNA or gDNA.

Germline loops: CDR1 SGHTS, CDR2 YDEGEE. J was trimmed by 4 bases and V by 5 bases; bases with no gene match: 6. This CDR3 is 14 amino acids long. In the original workflow: From reference gene primer amplification, estimates of nucleated cell counts were derived. Assay: immunoSEQ multiplex PCR; the TCRdb copy retains only in-frame clones and omits some. V, J and clone size are taken as reported in that table, and D and trimming were inferred from the DNA itself. Altogether about 21,000 clones are present, about 89% being singletons, with the ten largest covering approximately 17%. Only a few counts were recorded for this clone.

Source material: peripheral blood. The V gene is TRBV5-8, the J gene TRBJ1-1; 9 bases line up with TRBD1. The receptor's source is a man in his 70s with active COVID-19. The CDR3 region is CASRFTGGVTEAFF. The DNA for the CDR3 is TGTGCCAGCAGGTTTACAGGGGGCGTCACTGAAGCTTTCTTT.